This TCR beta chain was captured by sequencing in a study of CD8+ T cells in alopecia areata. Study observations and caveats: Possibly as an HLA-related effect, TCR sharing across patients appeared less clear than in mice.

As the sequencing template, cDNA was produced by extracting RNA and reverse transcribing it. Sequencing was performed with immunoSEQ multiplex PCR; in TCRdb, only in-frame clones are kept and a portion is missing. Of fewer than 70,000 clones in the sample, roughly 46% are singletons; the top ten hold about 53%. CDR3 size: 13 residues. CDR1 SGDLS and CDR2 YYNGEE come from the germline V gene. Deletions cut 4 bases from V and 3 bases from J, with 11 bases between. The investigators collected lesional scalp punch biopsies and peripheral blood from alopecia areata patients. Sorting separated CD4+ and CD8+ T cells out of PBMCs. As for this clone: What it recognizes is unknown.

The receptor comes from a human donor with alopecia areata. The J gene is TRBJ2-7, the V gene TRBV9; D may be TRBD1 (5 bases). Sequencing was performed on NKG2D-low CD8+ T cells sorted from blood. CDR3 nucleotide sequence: TGTGCCAGCAGCTACAGGTCGGGCTACGAGCAGTACTTC. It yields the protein CASSYRSGYEQYF.